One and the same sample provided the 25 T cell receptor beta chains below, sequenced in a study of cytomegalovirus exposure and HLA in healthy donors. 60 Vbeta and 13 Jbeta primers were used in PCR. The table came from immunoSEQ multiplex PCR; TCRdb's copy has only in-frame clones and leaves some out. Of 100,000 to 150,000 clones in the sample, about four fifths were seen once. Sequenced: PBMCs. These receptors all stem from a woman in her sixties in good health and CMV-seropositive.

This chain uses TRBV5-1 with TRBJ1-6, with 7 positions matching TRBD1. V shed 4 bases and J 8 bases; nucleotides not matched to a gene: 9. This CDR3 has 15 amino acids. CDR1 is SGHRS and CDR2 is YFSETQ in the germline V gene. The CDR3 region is CASSPKTGYDSPLHF. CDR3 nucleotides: TGCGCCAGCAGCCCGAAGACAGGGTATGATTCACCCCTCCACTTT.

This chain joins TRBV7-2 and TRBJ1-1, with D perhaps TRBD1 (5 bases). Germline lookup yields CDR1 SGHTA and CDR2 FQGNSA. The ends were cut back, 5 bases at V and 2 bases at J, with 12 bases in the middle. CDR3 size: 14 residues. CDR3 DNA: TGTGCCAGCAGCGCCCTGGGGGGAAACACTGAAGCTTTCTTT. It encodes CASSALGGNTEAFF.

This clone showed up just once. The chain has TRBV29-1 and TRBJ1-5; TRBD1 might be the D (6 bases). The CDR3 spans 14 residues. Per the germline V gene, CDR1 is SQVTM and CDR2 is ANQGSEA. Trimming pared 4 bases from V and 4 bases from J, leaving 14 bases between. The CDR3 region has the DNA TGCAGCGTTGCCGCAACAGGGTTAAATCAGCCCCAGCATTTT. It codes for CSVAATGLNQPQHF. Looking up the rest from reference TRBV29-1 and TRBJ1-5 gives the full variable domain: SAVISQKPSRDICQRGTSLTIQCQVDSQVTMMFWYRQQPGQSLTLIATANQGSEATYESGFVIDKFPISRPNLTFSTLTVSNMSPEDSSIYLCSVAATGLNQPQHFGDGTRLSIL.

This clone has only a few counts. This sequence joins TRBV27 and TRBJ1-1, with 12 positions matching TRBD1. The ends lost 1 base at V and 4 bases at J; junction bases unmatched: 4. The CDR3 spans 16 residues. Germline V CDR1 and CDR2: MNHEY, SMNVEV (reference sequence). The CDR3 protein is CASSLYGTGGFTEAFF. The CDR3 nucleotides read TGTGCCAGCAGTTTATATGGGACAGGGGGCTTCACTGAAGCTTTCTTT.

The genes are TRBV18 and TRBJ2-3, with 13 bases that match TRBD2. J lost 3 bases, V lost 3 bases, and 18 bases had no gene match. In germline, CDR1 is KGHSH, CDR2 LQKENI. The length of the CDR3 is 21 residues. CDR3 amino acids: CASSPLPPTSGGARLTDTQYF. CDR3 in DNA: TGTGCCAGCTCACCCCTTCCCCCTACTAGCGGGGGGGCTCGATTGACAGATACGCAGTATTTT.

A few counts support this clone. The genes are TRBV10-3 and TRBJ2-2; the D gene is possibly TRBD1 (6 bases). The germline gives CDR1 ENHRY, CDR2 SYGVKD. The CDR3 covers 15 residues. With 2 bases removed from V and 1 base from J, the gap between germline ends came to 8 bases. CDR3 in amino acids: CAISERTENTGELFF. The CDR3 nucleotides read TGTGCCATCAGTGAGAGGACAGAGAACACCGGGGAGCTGTTTTTT.

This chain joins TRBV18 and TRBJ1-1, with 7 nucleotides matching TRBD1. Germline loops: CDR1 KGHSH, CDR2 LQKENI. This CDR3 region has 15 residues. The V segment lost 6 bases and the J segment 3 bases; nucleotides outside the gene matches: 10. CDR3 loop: CASSLGGGRYTEAFF. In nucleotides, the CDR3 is TGTGCCAGCTCTCTAGGGGGCGGGAGGTACACTGAAGCTTTCTTT.

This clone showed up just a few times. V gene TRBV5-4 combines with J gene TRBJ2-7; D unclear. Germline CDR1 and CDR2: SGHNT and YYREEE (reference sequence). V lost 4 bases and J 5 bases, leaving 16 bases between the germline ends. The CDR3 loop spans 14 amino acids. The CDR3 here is CASSQGIAQHEQYF. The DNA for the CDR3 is TGTGCCAGCAGCCAAGGTATAGCTCAGCACGAGCAGTACTTC.

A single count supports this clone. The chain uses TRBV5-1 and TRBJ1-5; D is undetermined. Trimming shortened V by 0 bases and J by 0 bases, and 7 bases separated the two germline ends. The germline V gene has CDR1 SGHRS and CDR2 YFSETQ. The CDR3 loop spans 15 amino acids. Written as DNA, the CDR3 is TGCGCCAGCAGCTTGGGGCCAGTTAGCAATCAGCCCCAGCATTTT. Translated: CASSLGPVSNQPQHF. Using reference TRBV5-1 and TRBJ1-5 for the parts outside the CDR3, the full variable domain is KAGVTQTPRYLIKTRGQQVTLSCSPISGHRSVSWYQQTPGQGLQFLFEYFSETQRNKGNFPGRFSGRQFSNSRSEMNVSTLELGDSALYLCASSLGPVSNQPQHFGDGTRLSIL.

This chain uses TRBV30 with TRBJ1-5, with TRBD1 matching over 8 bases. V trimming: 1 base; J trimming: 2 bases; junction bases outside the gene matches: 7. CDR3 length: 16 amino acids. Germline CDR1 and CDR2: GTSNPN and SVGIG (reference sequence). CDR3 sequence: CAWSAATGAGNQPQHF. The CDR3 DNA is TGTGCCTGGAGTGCCGCGACAGGGGCGGGCAATCAGCCCCAGCATTTT. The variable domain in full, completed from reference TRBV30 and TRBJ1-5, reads SQTIHQWPATLVQPVGSPLSLECTVEGTSNPNLYWYRQAAGRGLQLLFYSVGIGQISSEVPQNLSASRPQDRQFILSSKKLLLSDSGFYLCAWSAATGAGNQPQHFGDGTRLSIL.

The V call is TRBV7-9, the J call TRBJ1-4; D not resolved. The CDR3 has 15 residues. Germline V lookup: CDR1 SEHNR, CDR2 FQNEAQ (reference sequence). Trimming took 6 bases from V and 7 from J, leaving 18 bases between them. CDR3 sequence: CASSPEGFRFEKLFF. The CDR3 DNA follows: TGTGCCAGCAGTCCTGAGGGATTCAGATTTGAAAAACTGTTTTTT.

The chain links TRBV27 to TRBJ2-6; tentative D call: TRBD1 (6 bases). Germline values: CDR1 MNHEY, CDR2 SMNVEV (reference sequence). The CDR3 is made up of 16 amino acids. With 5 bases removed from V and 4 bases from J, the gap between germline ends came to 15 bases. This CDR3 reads CASSATGTRGANVLTF. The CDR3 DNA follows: TGTGCCAGCAGTGCCACAGGGACGAGAGGGGCCAACGTCCTGACTTTC.

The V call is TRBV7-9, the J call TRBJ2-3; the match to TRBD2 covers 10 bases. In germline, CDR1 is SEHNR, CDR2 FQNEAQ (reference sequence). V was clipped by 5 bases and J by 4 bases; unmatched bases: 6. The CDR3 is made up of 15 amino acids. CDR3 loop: CASSPGGLAPDTQYF. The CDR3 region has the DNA TGTGCCAGCAGCCCCGGGGGACTAGCGCCAGATACGCAGTATTTT.

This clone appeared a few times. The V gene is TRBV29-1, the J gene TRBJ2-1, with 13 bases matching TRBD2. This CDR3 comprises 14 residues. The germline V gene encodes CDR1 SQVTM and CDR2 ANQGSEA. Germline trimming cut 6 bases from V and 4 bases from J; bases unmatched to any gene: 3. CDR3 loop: CSVRTSGSYNEQFF. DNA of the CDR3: TGCAGCGTCAGGACTAGCGGGAGTTACAATGAGCAGTTCTTC.

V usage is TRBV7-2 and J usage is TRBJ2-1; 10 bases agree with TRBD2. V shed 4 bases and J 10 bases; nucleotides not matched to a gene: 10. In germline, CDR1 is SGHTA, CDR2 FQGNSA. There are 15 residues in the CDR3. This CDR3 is CASSSLAGATPEQFF. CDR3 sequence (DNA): TGTGCCAGCAGCTCTCTAGCGGGAGCTACTCCGGAGCAGTTCTTC.

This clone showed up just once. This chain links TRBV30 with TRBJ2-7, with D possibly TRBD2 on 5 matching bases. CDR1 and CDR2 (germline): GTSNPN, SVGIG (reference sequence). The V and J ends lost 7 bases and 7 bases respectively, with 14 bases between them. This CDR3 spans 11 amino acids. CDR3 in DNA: TGTGCCTCCCTAGCCTGGGAAGAGCAGTACTTC. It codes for CASLAWEEQYF.

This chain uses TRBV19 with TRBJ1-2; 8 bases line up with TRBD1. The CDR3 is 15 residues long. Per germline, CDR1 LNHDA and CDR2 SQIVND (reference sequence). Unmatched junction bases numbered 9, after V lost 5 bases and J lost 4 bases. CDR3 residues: CASSPKVDRGYGYTF. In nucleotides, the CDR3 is TGTGCCAGTAGTCCAAAAGTCGACAGGGGCTATGGCTACACCTTC. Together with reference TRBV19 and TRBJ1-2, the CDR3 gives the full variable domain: DGGITQSPKYLFRKEGQNVTLSCEQNLNHDAMYWYRQDPGQGLRLIYYSQIVNDFQKGDIAEGYSVSREKKESFPLTVTSAQKNPTAFYLCASSPKVDRGYGYTFGSGTRLTVV.

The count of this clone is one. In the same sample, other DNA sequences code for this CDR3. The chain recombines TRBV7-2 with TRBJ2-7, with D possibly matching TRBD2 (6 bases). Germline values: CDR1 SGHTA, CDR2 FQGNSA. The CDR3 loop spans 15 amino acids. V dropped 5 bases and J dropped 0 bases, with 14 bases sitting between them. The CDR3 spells CASSRTGSSSYEQYF. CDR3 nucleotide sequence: TGTGCCAGCAGCAGGACCGGGAGCTCCTCCTACGAGCAGTACTTC.

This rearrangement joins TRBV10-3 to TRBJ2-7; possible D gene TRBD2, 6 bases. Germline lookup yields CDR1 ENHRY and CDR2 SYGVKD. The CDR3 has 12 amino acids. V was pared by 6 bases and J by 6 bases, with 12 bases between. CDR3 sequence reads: CAIRIAAGEQYF. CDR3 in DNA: TGTGCCATCAGGATAGCGGCCGGCGAGCAGTACTTC.

Written as DNA, the CDR3 is TGTGCCAGCACCCAAGACAGGGACTACAATGAGCAGTTCTTC. Translated, it gives CASTQDRDYNEQFF. The rearrangement links TRBV2 to TRBJ2-1; 7 bases fit TRBD1. J lost 3 bases, V lost 7 bases, and 6 bases had no gene match. The CDR3 loop spans 14 amino acids. CDR1 is SNHLY and CDR2 is FYNNEI in the germline V gene. Together with reference TRBV2 and TRBJ2-1, the CDR3 gives the full variable domain: EPEVTQTPSHQVTQMGQEVILRCVPISNHLYFYWYRQILGQKVEFLVSFYNNEISEKSEIFDDQFSVERPDGSNFTLKIRSTKLEDSAMYFCASTQDRDYNEQFFGPGTRLTVL.

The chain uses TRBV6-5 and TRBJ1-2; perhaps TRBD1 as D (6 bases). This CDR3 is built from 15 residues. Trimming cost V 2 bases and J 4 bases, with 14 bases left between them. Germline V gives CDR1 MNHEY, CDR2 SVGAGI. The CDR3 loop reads CASSYGTGLGYGYTF. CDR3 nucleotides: TGTGCCAGCAGTTACGGTACAGGGTTAGGCTATGGCTACACCTTC.

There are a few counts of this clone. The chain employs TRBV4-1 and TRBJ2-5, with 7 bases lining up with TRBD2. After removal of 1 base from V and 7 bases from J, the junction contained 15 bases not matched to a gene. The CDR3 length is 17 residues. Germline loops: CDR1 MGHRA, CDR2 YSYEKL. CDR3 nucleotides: TGCGCCAGCAGCCAAGTACAGGCTAGCGGAGAGAAGGGGACCCAGTACTTC. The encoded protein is CASSQVQASGEKGTQYF.

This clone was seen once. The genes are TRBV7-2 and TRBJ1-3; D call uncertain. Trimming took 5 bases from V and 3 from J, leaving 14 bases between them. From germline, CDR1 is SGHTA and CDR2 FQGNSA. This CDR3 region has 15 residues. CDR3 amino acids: CASSRDPGFGNTIYF. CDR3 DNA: TGTGCCAGCAGCCGAGACCCGGGTTTTGGAAACACCATATATTTT.

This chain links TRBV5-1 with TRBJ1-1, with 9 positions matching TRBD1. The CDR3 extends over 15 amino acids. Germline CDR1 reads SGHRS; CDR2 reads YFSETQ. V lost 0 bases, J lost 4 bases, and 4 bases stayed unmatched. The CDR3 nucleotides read TGCGCCAGCAGCTTGGGGGACAGGGAGGGCACTGAAGCTTTCTTT. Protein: CASSLGDREGTEAFF.

In DNA, the CDR3 is TGCGCCAGCAGCTGGGGCAGGGGATCAGATACGCAGTATTTT. Amino acid sequence: CASSWGRGSDTQYF. The V and J genes are TRBV5-1 and TRBJ2-3; possible D gene TRBD1, 6 bases. The CDR3 consists of 14 residues. From germline, CDR1 is SGHRS and CDR2 YFSETQ. The V end lost 3 bases, the J end lost 4 bases, and 12 bases lay between the germline ends.